The 29 T cell receptor beta chains presented below share a single source sample, sequenced in a study of early T cells in non-severe SARS-CoV-2 infection. From the 5' RACE reads, TCRdb called clonotypes with MiXCR, one entry per CDR3 protein. Of about 66,000 distinct CDR3 sequences listed, around 20% are singletons. The material sequenced was whole blood, taken at baseline. Every receptor here comes from an adult who was a healthcare worker with PCR-confirmed SARS-CoV-2 infection or an uninfected control (not recorded which).

This clonotype was recorded a few times. The chain couples TRBV6-1 to TRBJ1-5, with 8 bases aligning to TRBD1. V was pared by 3 bases and J by 7 bases, with 8 bases of the junction left unmatched. Per germline, CDR1 MNHNS and CDR2 SASEGT. The CDR3 is 15 residues long. The chain's CDR3 is CASSEDDRGRQPQHF. The CDR3 DNA sequence: TGTGCCAGCAGTGAGGACGACAGGGGACGGCAGCCCCAGCATTTT.

This clonotype was recorded only once. The junction departs from the called germline gene at one end, perhaps through a read error. The chain employs TRBV5-1 and TRBJ2-2; D possibly uses TRBD1 or TRBD2 (5 bases each). Germline V gives CDR1 SGHRS, CDR2 YFSETQ. This CDR3 has 16 amino acids. CDR3 sequence: CASSSGWTPNTGELCF. CDR3 nucleotide sequence: TGCGCCAGCAGCTCCGGATGGACACCGAACACCGGGGAGCTGTGTTTT.

This clonotype was counted between two and nine times. The V call is TRBV20-1, the J call TRBJ2-2; unclear D gene. Germline assignment: CDR1 DFQATT and CDR2 SNEGSKA (reference sequence). Trimming shortened V by 3 bases and J by 4 bases, and 9 bases separated the two germline ends. This CDR3 is 13 amino acids long. The CDR3: CSARPPGTGELFF. CDR3 coding DNA: TGCAGTGCTAGGCCCCCGGGCACCGGGGAGCTGTTTTTT.

The chain carries TRBV28 and TRBJ1-1; D possibly corresponds to TRBD1 (6 bases). The V and J ends lost 5 bases and 6 bases respectively, with 13 bases between them. CDR1 is MDHEN, CDR2 SYDVKM, per germline. CDR3 length: 13 amino acids. The CDR3 DNA reads as TGTGCCAGCAGTCCACAGGGTAAAGCTGAAGCTTTCTTT. This gives the protein CASSPQGKAEAFF.

This clonotype occurred a few times. The chain joins TRBV14 to TRBJ2-5; TRBD2 agrees at 7 bases. This CDR3 is 17 amino acids long. Germline-derived CDR1 and CDR2 are SGHDN and FVKESK. V shed 0 bases and J 2 bases; nucleotides not matched to a gene: 9. The CDR3 sequence: CASSQETAGSWQETQYF. DNA for the CDR3: TGTGCCAGCAGCCAAGAAACAGCGGGGAGTTGGCAAGAGACCCAGTACTTC.

This clonotype occurred a few times. The J gene is TRBJ2-7, the V gene TRBV7-2; D unresolved. The V gene lost 1 base and the J gene lost 2 bases, with 3 bases spanning the gap. The CDR3 runs to 12 residues. Germline CDR1 is SGHTA and CDR2 is FQGNSA. CDR3 bases: TGTGCCAGCAGCTTAGTCCCCTACGAGCAGTACTTC. This codes for CASSLVPYEQYF.

This clonotype was seen a few times. This chain uses TRBV6-6 with TRBJ2-5; TRBD1 agrees at 8 bases. V trimming: 2 bases; J trimming: 5 bases; junction bases outside the gene matches: 7. CDR1 MNHNY and CDR2 SVGAGI come from the germline V gene (reference sequence). The CDR3 consists of 15 residues. The CDR3 coding sequence is TGTGCCAGCAGTTACCCGGCAGGGGGCGTGGAGACCCAGTACTTC. Translated: CASSYPAGGVETQYF.

The V call is TRBV5-1, the J call TRBJ1-4; D unclear. Trimming pared 1 base from V and 0 bases from J, leaving 16 bases between. Germline V gene sequence: CDR1 SGHRS, CDR2 YFSETQ. The CDR3 runs 18 residues. The CDR3 DNA is TGCGCCAGCAGCTTGAGTTCGCCGGCAGTTGCAACTAATGAAAAACTGTTTTTT. It specifies CASSLSSPAVATNEKLFF.

This clonotype appeared a few times. The J gene is TRBJ2-5, the V gene TRBV11-2, with 7 bases lining up with TRBD2. The germline V gene has CDR1 SGHAT and CDR2 FQNNGV. CDR3 length equals 14 residues. V lost 6 bases and J lost 3; bases outside the gene matches: 7. The DNA of the CDR3 is TGTGCCAGCAGGACCGGGACTACAAAAGAGACCCAGTACTTC. Protein sequence: CASRTGTTKETQYF. Filled out from reference TRBV11-2 and TRBJ2-5, the complete variable domain reads EAGVAQSPRYKIIEKRQSVAFWCNPISGHATLYWYQQILGQGPKLLIQFQNNGVVDDSQLPKDRFSAERLKGVDSTLKIQPAKLEDSAVYLCASRTGTTKETQYFGPGTRLLVL.

V usage is TRBV20-1 and J usage is TRBJ2-5; 7 bases line up with TRBD2. Germline V lookup: CDR1 DFQATT, CDR2 SNEGSKA (reference sequence). The J segment lost 1 base and the V segment lost 2 bases, leaving 10 bases of the junction unmatched. The CDR3 spans 16 residues. DNA of the CDR3: TGCAGTGCTAGACCCAACGGGGGAGGGATCCAAGAGACCCAGTACTTC. Protein sequence: CSARPNGGGIQETQYF.

This clonotype was seen only once. The rearrangement links TRBV6-5 to TRBJ1-1; the D is unclear. V was trimmed by 2 bases and J by 7 bases, leaving 8 bases between them. This CDR3 comprises 12 residues. Germline CDR1 MNHEY, CDR2 SVGAGI. In DNA, the CDR3 is TGTGCCAGCAGTTACGGTGGAATTGAAGCTTTCTTT. This codes for CASSYGGIEAFF.

In DNA form, the CDR3 reads TGTGCCAGCAGCTTAAGCCTGGTCCCAGATACGCAGTATTTT. Encoded protein: CASSLSLVPDTQYF. The chain is built from TRBV5-6 and TRBJ2-3; unclear D gene. Between the trimmed V and J ends, which lost 2 bases and 4 bases, there was a span of 11 bases. Germline CDR1 and CDR2: SGHDT and YYEEEE. The CDR3 totals 14 residues. The whole variable domain, filled in from reference TRBV5-6 and TRBJ2-3, reads DAGVTQSPTHLIKTRGQQVTLRCSPKSGHDTVSWYQQALGQGPQFIFQYYEEEERQRGNFPDRFSGHQFPNYSSELNVNALLLGDSALYLCASSLSLVPDTQYFGPGTRLTVL.

The sample holds a few counts of this clonotype. The rearrangement links TRBV24-1 to TRBJ1-5; a possible D gene is TRBD1 (5 bases). This CDR3 contains 14 residues. V lost 6 bases and J 2 bases, leaving 10 bases between the germline ends. Germline CDR1 KGHDR, CDR2 SFDVKD. The CDR3 DNA reads TGTGCCACCAGTACGCAGGGAGGCAATCAGCCCCAGCATTTT. Protein sequence: CATSTQGGNQPQHF.

This clonotype was observed a few times. This chain connects TRBV7-2 to TRBJ2-4, with D maybe TRBD2 (6 bases). V lost 6 bases, J lost 3 bases, and 12 bases lay in between. This CDR3 spans 14 amino acids. Germline CDR1 and CDR2: SGHTA and FQGNSA. In DNA form, the CDR3 reads TGTGCCAGCAGACCAGGAGGGTTCAAAAACATTCAGTACTTC. Residues: CASRPGGFKNIQYF.

This clonotype was picked up a small number of times. The chain carries TRBV18 and TRBJ2-7; TRBD1 is a possible D gene (5 bases). Germline V gene lookup returns CDR1 KGHSH and CDR2 LQKENI. Trimming removed 0 bases from V and 1 base from J, with 16 bases in between. The length of the CDR3 is 17 residues. The CDR3 nucleotides are TGTGCCAGCTCACCACCTGGGGCAGGGTACAGATCCTACGAGCAGTACTTC. As protein: CASSPPGAGYRSYEQYF.

This rearrangement joins TRBV5-1 to TRBJ1-1; D uncertain. This CDR3 region has 13 residues. The germline V gene has CDR1 SGHRS and CDR2 YFSETQ. Trimming shortened V by 3 bases and J by 0 bases, and 6 bases separated the two germline ends. The CDR3 DNA sequence: TGCGCCAGCAGCTGGATGATGAACACTGAAGCTTTCTTT. It specifies CASSWMMNTEAFF. The full variable domain, its missing parts supplied by reference TRBV5-1 and TRBJ1-1, is KAGVTQTPRYLIKTRGQQVTLSCSPISGHRSVSWYQQTPGQGLQFLFEYFSETQRNKGNFPGRFSGRQFSNSRSEMNVSTLELGDSALYLCASSWMMNTEAFFGQGTRLTVV.

This clonotype has a count of ten or more. V usage is TRBV25-1 and J usage is TRBJ2-1; D remains unclear. The CDR3 consists of 13 residues. The V and J ends lost 5 bases and 5 bases respectively, with 10 bases between them. CDR1 MGHDK and CDR2 SYGVNS come from the germline V gene. The CDR3 bases are TGTGCCAGCAGTCAAAACAGAGACAATGAGCAGTTCTTC. Its protein is CASSQNRDNEQFF.

This clonotype was counted between two and nine times. This sequence joins TRBV24-1 and TRBJ2-2; 7 nucleotides line up with TRBD1. CDR1 and CDR2 (germline): KGHDR, SFDVKD. This CDR3 has 17 residues. V shed 7 bases, J shed 3 bases, and the junction held 13 bases outside the gene matches. CDR3 DNA sequence: TGTGCCACCAGCAGTCCGGGACAGAGGTTCGACACCGGGGAGCTGTTTTTT. It specifies CATSSPGQRFDTGELFF.

This clonotype was seen a few times. This chain uses TRBV7-9 with TRBJ2-1; 8 bases agree with TRBD1. The CDR3 has 14 amino acids. V gave up 5 bases and J gave up 7 bases; unmatched junction bases: 7. The germline gives CDR1 SEHNR, CDR2 FQNEAQ (reference sequence). The CDR3 region has the DNA TGTGCCAGCAGCCCCCGGACAGGGAAAAATGAGCAGTTCTTC. This codes for CASSPRTGKNEQFF.

The chain is built from TRBV7-9 and TRBJ2-5; 7 nucleotides match TRBD2. V lost 5 bases to trimming and J lost 1 base; unmatched junction nucleotides: 10. The CDR3 is 16 amino acids. The germline CDR1 and CDR2 sequences are SEHNR and FQNEAQ (reference sequence). The CDR3 DNA reads TGTGCCAGCAGCAAAGGGCTAGCGGAATCCCAAGAGACCCAGTACTTC. It is translated as CASSKGLAESQETQYF.

CDR3 DNA sequence: TGTGCCAGCAGCAACCTAGCGGGACGCACAGATACGCAGTATTTT. It encodes CASSNLAGRTDTQYF. The gene calls are TRBV2 and TRBJ2-3, with 9 bases fitting TRBD2. Germline CDR1 and CDR2: SNHLY and FYNNEI. J was trimmed by 1 base and V by 6 bases; bases with no gene match: 5. The length of the CDR3 is 15 residues.

This clonotype showed up just a few times. The chain combines TRBV10-3 with TRBJ2-3; 8 nucleotides align to TRBD1. This CDR3 comprises 15 residues. Germline V gives CDR1 ENHRY, CDR2 SYGVKD. V shed 4 bases, J shed 2 bases, and the junction held 5 bases outside the gene matches. CDR3 amino acids: CAISAGTGDTDTQYF. CDR3 bases: TGTGCCATCAGTGCCGGGACAGGTGACACAGATACGCAGTATTTT.

This clonotype has just a few counts. J is TRBJ2-3 and V is TRBV7-2, with 9 bases aligning to TRBD1. Trimming cost V 6 bases and J 3 bases; bases outside gene matches: 4. CDR1 is SGHTA, CDR2 FQGNSA, per germline. The CDR3 sequence is 14 residues long. The DNA for the CDR3 is TGTGCCAGCAGACCACAGGGGGCAACAGATACGCAGTATTTT. It translates to CASRPQGATDTQYF.

This clonotype was detected ten times or more. The rearrangement joins TRBV7-2 to TRBJ1-2, with TRBD1 as a possible D gene (6 bases). Trimming took 1 base from V and 4 from J, leaving 16 bases between them. This CDR3 contains 16 residues. Per germline, CDR1 SGHTA and CDR2 FQGNSA. CDR3 region: CASSLVAGALGYGYTF. The DNA of the CDR3 is TGTGCCAGCAGCTTAGTGGCGGGGGCCCTGGGCTATGGCTACACCTTC.

V is TRBV19 and J is TRBJ2-1; D not certain. The length of the CDR3 is 13 residues. V gave up 6 bases and J gave up 2 bases, with 8 bases separating them. CDR1 and CDR2 from the germline V gene are LNHDA and SQIVND (reference sequence). The CDR3 here is CASRGNPYNEQFF. CDR3 sequence (DNA): TGTGCCAGTAGGGGGAATCCCTACAATGAGCAGTTCTTC.

The chain has TRBV24-1 and TRBJ2-4, with TRBD1 identical over 7 bases. The CDR3 covers 20 residues. Germline loops: CDR1 KGHDR, CDR2 SFDVKD. The junction had 17 bases not matched to a gene; V was cut back by 3 bases and J by 1 base. The CDR3 DNA reads TGTGCCACCAGTGATCCTCCGACAGGGAAGTTATGTGGGGCCAAAAACATTCAGTACTTC. It yields the protein CATSDPPTGKLCGAKNIQYF.

The chain couples TRBV7-8 to TRBJ1-2; D not certain. The CDR3 runs to 19 residues. CDR1 is SGHVS and CDR2 is FQNEAQ in the germline V gene. Trimming removed 5 bases at V and 6 bases at J, with 31 bases between. The CDR3, as DNA: TGTGCCAGCAGCAAAAAGACTCCGGGCTCCCAGAAGGTGTATCATGGCTACACCTTC. It codes for CASSKKTPGSQKVYHGYTF. The variable domain in full, with the rest retrieved from reference TRBV7-8 and TRBJ1-2, is GAGVSQSPRYKVAKRGQDVALRCDPISGHVSLFWYQQALGQGPEFLTYFQNEAQLDKSGLPSDRFFAERPEGSVSTLKIQRTQQEDSAVYLCASSKKTPGSQKVYHGYTFGSGTRLTVV.

The chain links TRBV30 to TRBJ1-2, with 9 bases aligning to TRBD1. The ends lost 4 bases at V and 6 bases at J; junction bases unmatched: 6. The CDR3 has 13 amino acids. CDR1 is GTSNPN and CDR2 is SVGIG in the germline V gene (reference sequence). DNA of the CDR3: TGTGCCTGGACCGAACAGGGGGCGAATGGCTACACCTTC. Translating it yields CAWTEQGANGYTF.

The chain is built from TRBV27 and TRBJ2-3, with D hard to call. Trimming pared 5 bases from V and 2 bases from J, leaving 14 bases between. Germline CDR1 is MNHEY and CDR2 is SMNVEV (reference sequence). The CDR3 consists of 15 residues. The CDR3 sequence is CASSPIVSSTDTQYF. For the CDR3, the DNA is TGTGCCAGCAGTCCAATAGTGTCTTCCACAGATACGCAGTATTTT.